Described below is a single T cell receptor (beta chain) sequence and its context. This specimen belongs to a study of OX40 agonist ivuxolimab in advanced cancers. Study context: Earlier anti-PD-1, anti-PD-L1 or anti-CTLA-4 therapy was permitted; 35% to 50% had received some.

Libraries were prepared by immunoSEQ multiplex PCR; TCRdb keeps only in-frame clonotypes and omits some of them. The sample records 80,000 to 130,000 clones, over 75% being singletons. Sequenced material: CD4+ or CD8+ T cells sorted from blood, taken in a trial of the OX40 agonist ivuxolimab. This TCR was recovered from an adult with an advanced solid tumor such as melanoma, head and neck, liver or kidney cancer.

DNA of the CDR3: TGCGCCAGCAGTGAGCGGACAGGGCGACGCAATCAGCCCCAGCATTTT. This gives the protein CASSERTGRRNQPQHF. This rearrangement joins TRBV10-2 to TRBJ1-5, with TRBD1 matching over 8 bases. CDR3 length: 16 residues. Germline V gives CDR1 WSHSY, CDR2 SAAADI. V shed 2 bases, J shed 2 bases, and the junction held 5 bases outside the gene matches.